Below are 28 T cell receptor beta chains sequenced from a single sample in a study of blood T cell repertoires in COVID-19. Sequenced by immunoSEQ multiplex PCR; TCRdb stores in-frame clones only, minus some. The data contain about 290,000 clones, about 85% of them singletons. Material: peripheral blood. Source of these receptors: a woman between 50 and 59 years old with active or convalescent COVID-19.

The CDR3 bases are TGCAGCGGGGGTAGTCGGGGCACAGATACGCAGTATTTT. Protein: CSGGSRGTDTQYF. The chain couples TRBV29-1 to TRBJ2-3; D ambiguous. Germline CDR1 SQVTM, CDR2 ANQGSEA. The V gene lost 7 bases and the J gene lost 1 base, with 12 bases spanning the gap. This CDR3 is 13 amino acids long.

There are a few counts of this clone. The J gene is TRBJ1-6, the V gene TRBV28, with 8 bases matching TRBD1. The V and J ends lost 3 bases and 15 bases, in that order; junction bases with no gene match: 16. Germline lookup yields CDR1 MDHEN and CDR2 SYDVKM. The CDR3 consists of 16 residues. This CDR3 reads CASSLPTGARFGGLHF. Here the CDR3 DNA reads TGTGCCAGCAGTTTGCCGACAGGGGCGAGGTTCGGGGGCCTCCACTTT. The variable domain in full, with the rest retrieved from reference TRBV28 and TRBJ1-6, is DVKVTQSSRYLVKRTGEKVFLECVQDMDHENMFWYRQDPGLGLRLIYFSYDVKMKEKGDIPEGYSVSREKKERFSLILESASTNQTSMYLCASSLPTGARFGGLHFGNGTRLTVT.

The chain has TRBV6-2 or TRBV6-3 and TRBJ2-1, with D hard to call. Germline loops: CDR1 MNHEY, CDR2 SVGEGT. The CDR3 runs 16 residues. Trimming took 4 bases from V and 0 from J, leaving 13 bases between them. CDR3 sequence (DNA): TGTGCCAGCAGTTCCTTGAACTTCGCCTCCTACAATGAGCAGTTCTTC. It translates to CASSSLNFASYNEQFF.

A single count supports this clone. The chain combines TRBV11-2 with TRBJ1-6; 7 bases map to TRBD1. The V segment lost 10 bases and the J segment 6 bases; nucleotides outside the gene matches: 9. The germline CDR1 and CDR2 sequences are SGHAT and FQNNGV. This CDR3 has 14 amino acids. Written as DNA, the CDR3 is TGTGCCACTGGGGCAGGGGGGATTAATTCACCCCTCCACTTT. This translates into CATGAGGINSPLHF.

The chain employs TRBV24-1 and TRBJ2-1; 7 bases agree with TRBD2. This CDR3 is 15 amino acids long. J lost 0 bases, V lost 9 bases, and 7 bases had no gene match. Germline loops: CDR1 KGHDR, CDR2 SFDVKD. CDR3 coding DNA: TGTGCCACCGGGGGGGTACGGAACTCCTACAATGAGCAGTTCTTC. Translating it yields CATGGVRNSYNEQFF.

This clone has just one count. The V and J genes are TRBV30 and TRBJ2-5; tentatively, D is TRBD1 (6 bases). Germline CDR1 and CDR2: GTSNPN and SVGIG (reference sequence). V was shortened by 3 bases and J by 4 bases, with 12 bases between the two germline ends. The CDR3 is 13 residues long. DNA for the CDR3: TGTGCCTGGAGCCAGGCAGGGGTAGAGACCCAGTACTTC. Encoded protein: CAWSQAGVETQYF.

This chain joins TRBV3-1 (or the pseudogene TRBV3-2) and TRBJ2-7, with 10 nucleotides matching TRBD2. Germline assignment: CDR1 LGHDT and CDR2 YNNKEL (reference sequence). J gave up 5 bases and V 0 bases, and 4 bases lay outside the gene matches. The CDR3 is 15 residues long. The CDR3 nucleotides read TGTGCCAGCAGCCAAGAAAGCGGGAGGGCCCACGAGCAGTACTTC. It is translated as CASSQESGRAHEQYF.

The chain uses TRBV6-5 and TRBJ1-1; 8 nucleotides match TRBD1. Germline CDR1 MNHEY, CDR2 SVGAGI. The CDR3 runs to 14 residues. The J segment lost 6 bases and the V segment lost 6 bases, leaving 9 bases of the junction unmatched. CDR3 bases: TGTGCCAGCAGACGGACAGGGTGGGTGCCTGAAGCTTTCTTT. This gives the protein CASRRTGWVPEAFF.

The chain is built from TRBV18 and TRBJ1-5; D possibly corresponds to TRBD1 (5 bases). V dropped 3 bases and J dropped 4 bases, with 10 bases sitting between them. Germline-derived CDR1 and CDR2 are KGHSH and LQKENI. The CDR3 contains 14 residues. CDR3: CASSPRDSNQPQHF. The CDR3, as DNA: TGTGCCAGCTCACCGCGTGACAGTAATCAGCCCCAGCATTTT.

V and J are TRBV4-2 and TRBJ2-1, with 9 bases fitting TRBD2. This CDR3 region has 16 residues. Unmatched junction bases numbered 6, after V lost 1 base and J lost 5 bases. CDR1 is LGHNA and CDR2 is YNFKEQ in the germline V gene. The CDR3 protein is CASSQAGTSPHNEQFF. For the CDR3, the DNA is TGTGCCAGCAGCCAAGCCGGGACTAGCCCCCACAATGAGCAGTTCTTC.

The genes are TRBV18 and TRBJ1-1, with TRBD1 as a possible D gene (6 bases). V was pared by 4 bases and J by 3 bases, with 18 bases between. Germline V CDR1 and CDR2: KGHSH, LQKENI. This CDR3 is 16 amino acids long. The CDR3 nucleotides are TGTGCCAGCTCACTCCTCGAACAGGGTCTGGACACTGAAGCTTTCTTT. Its translation is CASSLLEQGLDTEAFF.

A single count supports this clone. The genes are TRBV5-1 and TRBJ1-4, with 9 bases identical to TRBD1. Germline V gene lookup returns CDR1 SGHRS and CDR2 YFSETQ. The CDR3 is 15 amino acids. V shed 0 bases, J shed 5 bases, and the junction held 2 bases outside the gene matches. Here the CDR3 reads CASSLGDRENEKLFF. The CDR3 bases are TGCGCCAGCAGCTTGGGGGACAGGGAGAATGAAAAACTGTTTTTT.

This sequence joins TRBV27 and TRBJ2-7, with TRBD2 identical over 14 bases. CDR1 is MNHEY and CDR2 is SMNVEV in the germline V gene (reference sequence). The junction had 8 bases not matched to a gene; V was cut back by 6 bases and J by 7 bases. The CDR3 extends over 15 amino acids. The CDR3 here is CASSSGTSGRVEQYF. The CDR3 DNA is TGTGCCAGCAGCAGCGGGACTAGCGGGAGAGTAGAGCAGTACTTC.

The chain uses TRBV27 and TRBJ1-1, with 7 bases that match TRBD1. In germline, CDR1 is MNHEY, CDR2 SMNVEV (reference sequence). The length of the CDR3 is 14 residues. Trimming at V came to 5 bases and at J to 0 bases, leaving 3 bases not matched to a gene. For the CDR3, the DNA is TGTGCCAGCAGTGCCGACAGGGTGAACACTGAAGCTTTCTTT. This gives the protein CASSADRVNTEAFF.

The chain has TRBV19 and TRBJ1-2, with 8 bases aligning to TRBD1. Germline V gives CDR1 LNHDA, CDR2 SQIVND (reference sequence). This CDR3 contains 13 residues. Trimming cost V 8 bases and J 4 bases; bases outside gene matches: 6. The CDR3 sequence is CASSRTGLYGYTF. The CDR3 DNA follows: TGTGCCAGTTCCCGGACAGGGCTCTATGGCTACACCTTC.

The chain combines TRBV6-2 or TRBV6-3 with TRBJ1-4; 10 positions agree with TRBD1. Germline CDR1 MNHEY, CDR2 SVGEGT. The CDR3 spans 15 residues. The V and J ends lost 4 bases and 7 bases, in that order; junction bases with no gene match: 6. The CDR3, as DNA: TGTGCCAGCAGTTCCCCGGGACAGGGGAGTGAAAAACTGTTTTTT. It codes for CASSSPGQGSEKLFF.

The chain is built from TRBV21-1 and TRBJ1-6. TRBV21-1 has pseudogene status. CDR3 length: 20 residues. The CDR3 region has the DNA TGTGCCAGCAGCAAAGGAGGACTAATTTTGATTAACCCGAGTCTGGGACCCCTCCACTTT. Translating it yields CASSKGGLILINPSLGPLHF.

The genes are TRBV30 and TRBJ2-1; 8 positions match TRBD2. Unmatched junction bases numbered 5, after V lost 0 bases and J lost 4 bases. There are 15 residues in the CDR3. Germline loops: CDR1 GTSNPN, CDR2 SVGIG (reference sequence). This CDR3 is CAWSVGLAGYNEQFF. The CDR3 region has the DNA TGTGCCTGGAGTGTGGGCCTAGCGGGTTACAATGAGCAGTTCTTC.

The V call is TRBV11-2, the J call TRBJ1-2; D is unclear. V was cut by 5 bases and J by 1 base, with 17 bases left in between. Germline-derived CDR1 and CDR2 are SGHAT and FQNNGV. The CDR3 sequence is 16 residues long. CDR3 sequence reads: CASSARGVPNNYGYTF. Written as DNA, the CDR3 is TGTGCCAGCAGCGCCCGAGGAGTGCCGAATAACTATGGCTACACCTTC.

The chain is built from TRBV9 and TRBJ1-1; TRBD1 matches at 8 bases. The CDR3 loop spans 18 amino acids. Germline V gives CDR1 SGDLS, CDR2 YYNGEE. The trim removed 1 base at V and 0 bases at J, leaving 11 bases unmatched. The CDR3 nucleotides are TGTGCCAGCAGCGTACATACCCAGGGGGCTGTCATGAACACTGAAGCTTTCTTT. Residues: CASSVHTQGAVMNTEAFF.

The chain uses TRBV3-1 (or the pseudogene TRBV3-2) and TRBJ1-2, with 10 bases that match TRBD1. From germline, CDR1 is LGHDT and CDR2 YNNKEL (reference sequence). Trimming at V came to 6 bases and at J to 6 bases, leaving 7 bases not matched to a gene. This CDR3 region has 14 residues. The CDR3 spells CASRTGGRPHGYTF. The DNA of the CDR3 is TGTGCCAGCAGGACAGGGGGCCGTCCGCATGGCTACACCTTC.

The V gene is TRBV7-9, the J gene TRBJ2-2; 9 nucleotides agree with TRBD2. The CDR3 loop spans 16 amino acids. The trim removed 5 bases at V and 7 bases at J, leaving 11 bases unmatched. CDR1 SEHNR and CDR2 FQNEAQ come from the germline V gene (reference sequence). Here the CDR3 DNA reads TGTGCCAGCAGCCCAAATAGCGGGAGTTTGGTCGGGGAGCTGTTTTTT. Translation gives CASSPNSGSLVGELFF.

The chain uses TRBV7-6 and TRBJ2-1; 7 positions agree with TRBD1. V was clipped by 5 bases and J by 4 bases; unmatched bases: 5. Germline values: CDR1 SGHVS, CDR2 FNYEAQ. The CDR3 totals 14 residues. CDR3 nucleotide sequence: TGTGCCAGCAGCACCCGACAGGGTTACAATGAGCAGTTCTTC. Translation gives CASSTRQGYNEQFF.

CDR3: CSRGDHNEQFF. Here the CDR3 DNA reads TGCAGCCGGGGTGACCACAATGAGCAGTTCTTC. The V and J genes are TRBV29-1 and TRBJ2-1; D perhaps matches TRBD2 (5 bases). Trimming removed 8 bases at V and 5 bases at J, with 10 bases between. The CDR3 covers 11 residues. CDR1 is SQVTM and CDR2 is ANQGSEA in the germline V gene.

This rearrangement joins TRBV20-1 to TRBJ2-1; 8 bases are a match to TRBD2. Trimming removed 3 bases from V and 5 bases from J; junction bases left unmatched: 9. The CDR3 runs to 15 residues. Germline V gives CDR1 DFQATT, CDR2 SNEGSKA (reference sequence). The CDR3 DNA sequence: TGCAGTGCTAGTAACGCGGGAGGTGGGAACAATGAGCAGTTCTTC. As protein: CSASNAGGGNNEQFF.

The gene calls are TRBV19 and TRBJ2-6; 8 nucleotides align to TRBD1. J gave up 2 bases and V 4 bases, and 4 bases lay outside the gene matches. The CDR3 has 16 amino acids. Germline V CDR1 and CDR2: LNHDA, SQIVND (reference sequence). The DNA for the CDR3 is TGTGCCAGTAGTAAGGCGACAGGGGCTGGGGCCAACGTCCTGACTTTC. Protein product: CASSKATGAGANVLTF. The full variable domain, rest sourced from reference TRBV19 and TRBJ2-6, is DGGITQSPKYLFRKEGQNVTLSCEQNLNHDAMYWYRQDPGQGLRLIYYSQIVNDFQKGDIAEGYSVSREKKESFPLTVTSAQKNPTAFYLCASSKATGAGANVLTFGAGSRLTVL.

This clone was observed a single time. The V and J genes are TRBV2 and TRBJ1-2, with 7 bases identical to TRBD1. CDR3 size: 13 residues. CDR1 SNHLY and CDR2 FYNNEI come from the germline V gene. Unmatched junction bases numbered 9, after V lost 11 bases and J lost 3 bases. The CDR3 sequence: CAPRQGGDYGYTF. In nucleotides, the CDR3 is TGTGCCCCACGACAGGGAGGAGACTATGGCTACACCTTC.

The genes are TRBV2 and TRBJ2-5; 10 bases fit TRBD2. This CDR3 comprises 14 residues. V gave up 5 bases and J gave up 4 bases; unmatched junction bases: 4. Germline V gene data show CDR1 as SNHLY and CDR2 as FYNNEI. The CDR3 nucleotides are TGTGCCAGCAGTCGTAGCGGGAGGACAGAGACCCAGTACTTC. As protein: CASSRSGRTETQYF.